One sample yielded the 27 T cell receptor beta chains listed below, sequenced in a study of CD8 T cells in Susac syndrome. RNA, at about 0.5 to 1 ug, was reverse transcribed with random hexamers. TCRdb itself ran the immunoSEQ multiplex PCR reads through MiXCR, one entry per CDR3 protein. The data contain some 96,000 distinct CDR3 sequences, roughly 94% of them singletons. Sequencing input: CD4+ T cells from PBMCs. The receptors come from a human donor with Susac syndrome.

This clonotype was observed once. The chain joins TRBV11-2 to TRBJ2-2; D possibly corresponds to TRBD1 (5 bases). The CDR3 covers 17 residues. Trimming removed 2 bases from V and 0 bases from J, with 13 bases in between. Germline V gene sequence: CDR1 SGHAT, CDR2 FQNNGV. The CDR3 nucleotides read TGTGCCAGCAGCTTAAGGATTGGGGCGGCGAACACCGGGGAGCTGTTTTTT. This sequence encodes CASSLRIGAANTGELFF.

The chain has TRBV28 and TRBJ2-3; TRBD2 matches at 7 bases. Germline assignment: CDR1 MDHEN and CDR2 SYDVKM. The V gene end was trimmed by 6 bases and the J gene end by 0 bases; junction bases not matched to a gene: 12. The CDR3 loop spans 17 amino acids. Here the CDR3 reads CASRSAGLGLSTDTQYF. In nucleotides, the CDR3 is TGTGCCAGCAGATCAGCGGGGTTGGGTCTTAGCACAGATACGCAGTATTTT.

The chain recombines TRBV3-1 with TRBJ2-7; 10 bases line up with TRBD1. After removal of 3 bases from V and 5 bases from J, the junction contained 10 bases not matched to a gene. This CDR3 is 16 amino acids long. Germline V gene sequence: CDR1 LGHDT, CDR2 YNNKEL (reference sequence). The CDR3: CASSQTRGTGVHEQYF. The CDR3 region has the DNA TGTGCCAGCAGCCAGACTCGCGGGACAGGGGTCCACGAGCAGTACTTC.

The gene calls are TRBV15 and TRBJ1-2; 9 bases map to TRBD1. J gave up 8 bases and V 5 bases, and 6 bases lay outside the gene matches. This CDR3 spans 13 amino acids. Germline V gives CDR1 LNHNV, CDR2 YYDKDF (reference sequence). Here the CDR3 reads CATSQTGGWGYTF. In DNA, the CDR3 is TGTGCCACCAGCCAAACAGGGGGCTGGGGCTACACCTTC.

The chain uses TRBV28 and TRBJ1-2; D is uncertain. Germline V lookup: CDR1 MDHEN, CDR2 SYDVKM. V dropped 1 base and J dropped 0 bases, with 9 bases sitting between them. This CDR3 contains 15 residues. CDR3 sequence reads: CASSLLENANYGYTF. CDR3 sequence (DNA): TGTGCCAGCAGTTTATTGGAGAACGCTAACTATGGCTACACCTTC.

CDR3 region: CASSFLGPTDEQYF. The CDR3 DNA reads as TGTGCCAGCAGCTTCCTGGGACCTACGGACGAGCAGTACTTC. The chain carries TRBV7-2 and TRBJ2-7; perhaps D is TRBD1 or TRBD2 (5 bases each). Germline V gene data show CDR1 as SGHTA and CDR2 as FQGNSA. The CDR3 is 14 residues long. V gave up 3 bases and J gave up 5 bases, with 14 bases separating them.

The chain carries TRBV12-3 or TRBV12-4 and TRBJ1-5; D perhaps matches TRBD1 (5 bases). V gave up 3 bases and J gave up 2 bases, with 11 bases separating them. The CDR3 has 15 residues. CDR3 DNA sequence: TGTGCCAGCAGTTTCGGAGGGGATCGCAATCAGCCCCAGCATTTT. Amino acid sequence: CASSFGGDRNQPQHF.

This clonotype appeared once. CDR3 region: CASAYQGATGANVLTF. The CDR3 bases are TGTGCCAGCGCCTACCAGGGAGCAACTGGGGCCAACGTCCTGACTTTC. The chain is built from TRBV5-6 and TRBJ2-6, with D perhaps being TRBD1 or TRBD2 (5 bases each). In germline, CDR1 is SGHDT, CDR2 YYEEEE. This CDR3 contains 16 residues. Trimming removed 7 bases from V and 2 bases from J, with 16 bases in between.

The rearrangement links TRBV9 to TRBJ2-2; D is possibly TRBD2 (5 bases). CDR3 length: 16 amino acids. The V end lost 2 bases, the J end lost 3 bases, and 14 bases lay between the germline ends. CDR1 is SGDLS, CDR2 YYNGEE, per germline. The CDR3 spells CASSVGIFMDTGELFF. CDR3 coding DNA: TGTGCCAGCAGCGTCGGGATCTTCATGGACACCGGGGAGCTGTTTTTT.

CDR3 nucleotides: TGTGCCATCAGTGAGTCGGAACAGAACAATCAGCCCCAGCATTTT. Amino acid sequence: CAISESEQNNQPQHF. The chain links TRBV10-3 to TRBJ1-5; the D is unclear. The CDR3 sequence is 15 residues long. Germline CDR1 reads ENHRY; CDR2 reads SYGVKD. V was clipped by 0 bases and J by 3 bases, with 9 bases between them.

The chain joins TRBV10-1 to TRBJ2-1; D is possibly TRBD2 (6 bases). CDR3 length: 15 residues. Germline CDR1 reads WNHNN; CDR2 reads SYGVQD (reference sequence). Trimming cost V 2 bases and J 0 bases, with 8 bases left between them. This CDR3 is CASSERGSSYNEQFF. The DNA of the CDR3 is TGCGCCAGCAGTGAGCGGGGGAGCTCCTACAATGAGCAGTTCTTC.

The gene calls are TRBV9 and TRBJ1-1; maybe TRBD1 (6 bases). Germline V gene lookup returns CDR1 SGDLS and CDR2 YYNGEE. The ends were cut back, 4 bases at V and 0 bases at J, with 13 bases in the middle. The CDR3 sequence is 15 residues long. The CDR3 coding sequence is TGTGCCAGCAGCCCCCTACAGGGCCTGAACACTGAAGCTTTCTTT. It yields the protein CASSPLQGLNTEAFF.

The CDR3 nucleotides are TGTGCCAGCAGCTCGCCGGGCCCCCAGACCCAGTACTTC. It yields the protein CASSSPGPQTQYF. The chain employs TRBV7-2 and TRBJ2-5; D remains unclear. V lost 4 bases to trimming and J lost 6 bases, with 12 bases between them. The CDR3 runs 13 residues. Germline assignment: CDR1 SGHTA and CDR2 FQGNSA.

The rearrangement links TRBV28 to TRBJ1-2; D perhaps matches TRBD1 (5 bases). The CDR3 loop spans 12 amino acids. Trimming cost V 9 bases and J 5 bases, with 13 bases left between them. Germline V gene sequence: CDR1 MDHEN, CDR2 SYDVKM. CDR3 sequence reads: CASQFDSYGYTF. DNA for the CDR3: TGTGCCAGTCAATTCGACAGTTATGGCTACACCTTC.

The V gene is TRBV14, the J gene TRBJ2-5; possibly TRBD2 for D (7 bases). Germline CDR1 SGHDN, CDR2 FVKESK. V was trimmed by 6 bases and J by 2 bases, leaving 10 bases between them. The CDR3 runs 13 residues. CDR3 amino acids: CASSRGAQETQYF. Here the CDR3 DNA reads TGTGCCAGCAGTCGGGGGGCTCAAGAGACCCAGTACTTC.

The chain combines TRBV27 with TRBJ2-5, with 8 nucleotides matching TRBD1. After removal of 5 bases from V and 2 bases from J, the junction contained 4 bases not matched to a gene. CDR3 length equals 14 residues. The germline V gene encodes CDR1 MNHEY and CDR2 SMNVEV (reference sequence). CDR3 in DNA: TGTGCCAGCAGTACAGGGGGATGGCAAGAGACCCAGTACTTC. Protein sequence: CASSTGGWQETQYF.

The chain joins TRBV29-1 to TRBJ1-5, with D unclear. Trimming took 4 bases from V and 3 from J, leaving 7 bases between them. Per the germline V gene, CDR1 is SQVTM and CDR2 is ANQGSEA. The CDR3 has 12 amino acids. The CDR3 sequence is CSVADHNQPQHF. Written as DNA, the CDR3 is TGCAGCGTTGCCGATCACAATCAGCCCCAGCATTTT. The whole variable domain, filled in from reference TRBV29-1 and TRBJ1-5, reads SAVISQKPSRDICQRGTSLTIQCQVDSQVTMMFWYRQQPGQSLTLIATANQGSEATYESGFVIDKFPISRPNLTFSTLTVSNMSPEDSSIYLCSVADHNQPQHFGDGTRLSIL.

The J gene is TRBJ2-3, the V gene TRBV20-1; D possibly corresponds to TRBD1 (6 bases). Germline lookup yields CDR1 DFQATT and CDR2 SNEGSKA (reference sequence). The germline V and J ends were trimmed by 1 base and 4 bases, with 12 bases remaining between them. The CDR3 consists of 14 residues. CDR3 sequence: CSARGENRADTQYF. For the CDR3, the DNA is TGCAGTGCTAGAGGCGAAAACAGGGCAGATACGCAGTATTTT.

The chain couples TRBV27 to TRBJ2-1, with 8 bases that match TRBD2. V dropped 6 bases and J dropped 6; count of bases not matched to a gene: 13. Germline V gives CDR1 MNHEY, CDR2 SMNVEV (reference sequence). The length of the CDR3 is 16 residues. CDR3 amino acids: CASSLPGTSQANEQFF. The CDR3 DNA sequence: TGTGCCAGCAGCCTTCCCGGGACTAGTCAGGCCAATGAGCAGTTCTTC.

This chain connects TRBV5-1 to TRBJ1-1; D not certain. From germline, CDR1 is SGHRS and CDR2 YFSETQ. The ends were cut back, 1 base at V and 1 base at J, with 5 bases in the middle. This CDR3 comprises 13 residues. CDR3 region: CASSLLGNTEAFF. CDR3 nucleotides: TGCGCCAGCAGCTTGCTGGGGAACACTGAAGCTTTCTTT.

This clonotype was seen only once. CDR3 protein: CSETSGGADTQYF. The CDR3 DNA follows: TGCAGCGAGACTAGCGGGGGTGCAGATACGCAGTATTTT. This chain uses TRBV29-1 with TRBJ2-3, with 12 nucleotides matching TRBD2. The CDR3 sequence is 13 residues long. Germline assignment: CDR1 SQVTM and CDR2 ANQGSEA. J was trimmed by 4 bases and V by 7 bases; bases with no gene match: 3.

The sample holds one count of this clonotype. The chain carries TRBV18 and TRBJ2-7; the D is unclear. CDR3 length: 12 amino acids. The germline V gene has CDR1 KGHSH and CDR2 LQKENI. The V end was cut by 3 bases, the J end by 0 bases, with 3 bases between. CDR3 sequence reads: CASSPASYEQYF. The CDR3 region has the DNA TGTGCCAGCTCACCCGCCTCCTACGAGCAGTACTTC.

The chain couples TRBV20-1 to TRBJ1-1; maybe TRBD1 (5 bases). CDR3 length: 13 amino acids. The V end lost 2 bases, the J end lost 5 bases, and 12 bases lay between the germline ends. The germline V gene encodes CDR1 DFQATT and CDR2 SNEGSKA (reference sequence). The CDR3 nucleotides read TGCAGTGCTAGACACAAAGGGGAGACTGAAGCTTTCTTT. Amino acids: CSARHKGETEAFF.

J is TRBJ2-3 and V is TRBV20-1; D is unclear. The V gene lost 1 base and the J gene lost 2 bases, with 7 bases spanning the gap. The length of the CDR3 is 13 residues. Germline loops: CDR1 DFQATT, CDR2 SNEGSKA (reference sequence). The CDR3 protein is CSARGLPTDTQYF. The DNA for the CDR3 is TGCAGTGCTAGAGGACTGCCCACAGATACGCAGTATTTT.

This clonotype was detected only a few times. V gene TRBV9 combines with J gene TRBJ2-1; TRBD2 matches 7 bases. This CDR3 is built from 16 residues. The germline CDR1 and CDR2 sequences are SGDLS and YYNGEE. The ends lost 4 bases at V and 1 base at J; junction bases unmatched: 8. The CDR3 sequence is CASSPLSGGSYNEQFF. The CDR3, as DNA: TGTGCCAGCAGCCCCCTTTCCGGGGGGTCCTACAATGAGCAGTTCTTC.

The V gene is TRBV7-8, the J gene TRBJ1-1; D unresolved. The CDR3 has 14 residues. Per germline, CDR1 SGHVS and CDR2 FQNEAQ. The germline V and J ends were trimmed by 2 bases and 1 base, with 8 bases remaining between them. In nucleotides, the CDR3 is TGTGCCAGCAGCTTACGAGGGAGGAACACTGAAGCTTTCTTT. As protein: CASSLRGRNTEAFF.

The chain joins TRBV2 to TRBJ1-2, with no clear D. CDR3 length: 14 amino acids. Trimming pared 6 bases from V and 4 bases from J, leaving 15 bases between. Germline assignment: CDR1 SNHLY and CDR2 FYNNEI. The CDR3 spells CASSLTVGGYGYTF. DNA of the CDR3: TGTGCCAGCAGCTTGACGGTCGGAGGCTATGGCTACACCTTC.